This T cell receptor beta chain was identified in a study of OX40 agonist ivuxolimab in advanced cancers. Study-wide background: People in dose escalation had one of these cancers: hepatocellular carcinoma, melanoma, renal cell or head and neck cancer. General study findings and limits: With doses of 0.1 to 3.0 mg/kg, CD4+ and CD8+ blood T cells had undergone clonal expansion by week 6.

Drawing of blood for sampling happened at baseline, at cycle 4 day 1, and at cycle 7 day 1. The repertoire was sequenced with immunoSEQ multiplex PCR; TCRdb's copy has only in-frame clones and lacks some. The sample lists approximately 94,000 clones; roughly 90% were seen once. A note on this clone: The antigen remains undetermined.

Germline values: CDR1 SGHAT, CDR2 FQNNGV. The CDR3 has 14 amino acids. V lost 5 bases to trimming and J lost 2 bases; unmatched junction nucleotides: 3. The source of this sequence is an adult with an advanced solid tumor such as melanoma, head and neck, liver or kidney cancer. The rearrangement links TRBV11-2 to TRBJ2-7, with 10 nucleotides matching TRBD2. The sequenced sample was CD4+ or CD8+ T cells sorted from blood, obtained in a trial of the OX40 agonist ivuxolimab. The CDR3 DNA sequence: TGTGCCAGCAGCACCACTAGCGGGGCCTACGAGCAGTACTTC. It specifies CASSTTSGAYEQYF.